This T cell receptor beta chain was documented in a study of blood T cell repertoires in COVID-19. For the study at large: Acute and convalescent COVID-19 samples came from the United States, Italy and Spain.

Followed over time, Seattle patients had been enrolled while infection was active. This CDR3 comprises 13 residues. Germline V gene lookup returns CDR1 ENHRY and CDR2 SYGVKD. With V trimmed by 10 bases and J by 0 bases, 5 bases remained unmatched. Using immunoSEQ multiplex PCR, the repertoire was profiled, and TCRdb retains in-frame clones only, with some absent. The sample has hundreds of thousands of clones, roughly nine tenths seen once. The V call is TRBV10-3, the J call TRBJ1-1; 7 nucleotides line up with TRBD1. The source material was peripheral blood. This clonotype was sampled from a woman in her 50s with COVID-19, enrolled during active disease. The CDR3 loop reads CANRDSMNTEAFF. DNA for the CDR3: TGTGCCAACCGGGACAGCATGAACACTGAAGCTTTCTTT.